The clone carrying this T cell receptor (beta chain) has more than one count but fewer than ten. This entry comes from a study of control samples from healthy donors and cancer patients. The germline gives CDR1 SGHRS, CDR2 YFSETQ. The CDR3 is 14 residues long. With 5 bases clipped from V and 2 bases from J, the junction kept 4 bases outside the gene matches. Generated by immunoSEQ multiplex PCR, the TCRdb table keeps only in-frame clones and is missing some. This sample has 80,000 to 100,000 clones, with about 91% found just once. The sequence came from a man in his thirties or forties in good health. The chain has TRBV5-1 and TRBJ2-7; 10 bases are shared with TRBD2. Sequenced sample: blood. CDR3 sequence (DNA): TGCGCCAGCAGAGCGGGAGGGGGCCCCTACGAGCAGTACTTC. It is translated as CASRAGGGPYEQYF.